This T cell receptor beta chain was sequenced during a study of OX40 agonist ivuxolimab in advanced cancers. Concerning the study at large: Ivuxolimab was an agonistic, fully human IgG2 monoclonal antibody directed against OX40 (CD134), a costimulatory receptor. Partial responses occurred in three dose-escalation patients: two with cutaneous melanoma and one with hepatocellular carcinoma. The point of sequencing TCRbeta in the periphery was to test whether ivuxolimab changed TCR sequence diversity and drove clonal T-cell expansion. Intravenous ivuxolimab was administered to patients every 2 weeks at six dose levels: 0.01, 0.1, 0.3, 1.5, 3 and 10 mg/kg. The paper describes the monotherapy dose-escalation part (N = 52 patients) of the phase I trial of ivuxolimab. The dose-escalation cohort was roughly 87% male with a mean age of approximately 59 years, ranging from roughly 23 to 79. Prior anti-PD-1, anti-PD-L1 or anti-CTLA-4 therapy was permitted, and checkpoint inhibitors had been received by around 40% of dose-escalation patients. Of the 50 to 55 dose-escalation patients, hepatocellular carcinoma was present in approximately 20, melanoma in approximately 15, renal cell carcinoma in 9 and head and neck cancer in 9. What the authors observed across the whole study: Which antigens the clonally expanded peripheral T cells were specific for was not determined. At doses from 0.1 to 3.0 mg/kg, clonal expansion was seen in both CD4+ and CD8+ blood T cells between baseline and week 6. Low levels of normalized T-cell clonal expansion were also seen in some patients who did not respond. In the 0.1-3.0 mg/kg groups, partial responders had among the lowest normalized peripheral clonal expansion, particularly in CD8+ T cells. On average, CD8+ T cells showed more expanded clones than CD4+ T cells after ivuxolimab.

For this clone: Its specific antigen is unknown. No base-level quality is on record; no much larger clone is a single base apart.

The CDR3, from cysteine to phenylalanine, totals 13 residues. The CDR3 DNA has 39 bases and is translated from base 1. The junction carries 11 bases between V and J, which are trimmed by 4 bases and 6 bases respectively. Reading the germline V gene (reference sequence) gives CDR1 SSHAT and CDR2 FNYEAQ. Genomic DNA was extracted from sorted cells for sequencing of the TCRbeta CDR3 region. The immunoSEQ Assay was used for sequencing of TCRbeta CDR3 regions. Drawn from immuneACCESS, this table holds only the in-frame rearrangements with V and J called that TCRdb kept. Clones are partly lost; checked studies trace under half to an unresolved V gene and leave the rest unexplained. The sample data list under 50,000 clones, and about 90% of these were observed just once. Under 15% of the sample is held by the ten biggest clonotypes. The trial excluded patients who had a history of autoimmune disease or who were on systemic immunosuppression. In every dose cohort, peripheral blood was drawn for TCR sequencing at baseline, cycle 4 day 1, and cycle 7 day 1. The samples were drawn from a first-in-human, open-label, multicenter phase I dose-escalation trial of ivuxolimab. Adults with locally advanced or metastatic head and neck squamous cell, hepatocellular, melanoma or renal cell carcinoma were enrolled in the trial. Before TCR sequencing, CD4+ T cells and CD8+ T cells from peripheral blood were sorted into separate populations.

The sequence is built from TRBV7-7 and TRBJ2-3; there is no confident call for the D gene. The specimen comprised CD4+ or CD8+ T cells sorted from blood, sampled in a trial of the OX40 agonist ivuxolimab. The clonotype was recovered from an adult with an advanced solid tumor such as melanoma, head and neck, liver or kidney cancer. The CDR3 protein sequence reads: CASSSHSWDTQYF. The sequenced DNA is TGTGCCAGCAGCTCCCACAGTTGGGATACGCAGTATTTT.